Given below is one T cell receptor beta chain in context. Original handling: Estimated nucleated cell counts came from reference gene primer amplification. The data were produced by immunoSEQ multiplex PCR, yet TCRdb's version contains in-frame clones alone and is incomplete. The V and J calls and clone size were taken over from that table, and D and trimming were inferred from the DNA. In the table there are tens of thousands of clones, 75% to 90% of which are singletons. This sample is drawn from a study of blood T cell repertoires in COVID-19. Study-level background: There were acute and convalescent COVID-19 samples, and they came from the United States, Italy and Spain.

The CDR3 loop spans 14 amino acids. The germline V and J ends were trimmed by 1 base and 4 bases, with 9 bases remaining between them. CDR1 SGHRS and CDR2 YFSETQ come from the germline V gene. Material for sequencing was peripheral blood. The clonotype comes from a woman older than 75 with acute or convalescent COVID-19. The V and J genes are TRBV5-1 and TRBJ2-4; D not certain. The CDR3 region has the DNA TGCGCCAGCAGCTTGCCGAGCGAGAAAAACATTCAGTACTTC. It yields the protein CASSLPSEKNIQYF.